This T cell receptor (beta chain) was observed in a study of early T cells in non-severe SARS-CoV-2 infection. Individual cDNA molecules each received unique molecular identifiers attached to them. MiXCR was run by TCRdb on the 5' RACE reads, yielding one entry per CDR3 protein. Here the sample spans more than 45,000 distinct CDR3 sequences, around 12% being singletons. The CDR3 extends over 18 amino acids. Losses at the gene ends were 1 base for V and 1 base for J; bases not matched to a gene: 5. Germline CDR1 and CDR2: SGHTA and FQGNSA. The sequence was obtained from an adult who was a healthcare worker with PCR-confirmed SARS-CoV-2 infection or an uninfected control (not recorded which). This chain connects TRBV7-2 to TRBJ2-2; 11 bases align to TRBD2. Sequencing was carried out using whole blood. The CDR3 sequence is CASSLEVAGGLNTGELFF. DNA of the CDR3: TGTGCCAGCAGCTTAGAGGTAGCGGGAGGGCTGAACACCGGGGAGCTGTTTTTT.